The following is a T cell receptor (beta chain) sequence with its context. Repertoires were generated with immunoSEQ multiplex PCR, while TCRdb's copy carries only in-frame clones and drops some. This sample has around 84,000 clones, with around 90% found just once. With 1 base clipped from V and 0 bases from J, the junction kept 0 bases outside the gene matches. The length of the CDR3 is 15 residues. CDR1 is SGHNT, CDR2 YYREEE, per germline (reference sequence). This entry belongs to a study of technical replicates of blood from a handful of donors. The clonotype originates from a human donor in good health. The rearrangement joins TRBV5-4 to TRBJ2-7; 11 bases agree with TRBD2. Specimen: T cells isolated from PBMCs. The CDR3 here is CASSLTSGSSYEQYF. Written as DNA, the CDR3 is TGTGCCAGCAGCTTGACTAGCGGGAGCTCCTACGAGCAGTACTTC.